This TCR beta chain comes out of a study of T cells expressing NK-cell markers. Study-wide results and caveats: Expanded NKG2C+ T cell clones were not confirmed as HCMV-specific. These clonotypes, the leaders elsewhere, also led the CD3+CD56-NKG2C+ fraction in several donors. About 1.0-7.0% of CD8+ T cells in over five donors belonged to dominant NKG2C+ clonotypes.

TCR beta cDNA was generated via 5'RACE template switching incorporating UMIs. TCRdb reprocessed the 5' RACE reads and stores each CDR3 protein as one record, lacking DNA. The sample spans over 150,000 distinct CDR3 sequences; the ten largest clones claim 30% to 45%. Germline lookup yields CDR1 SGHNT and CDR2 YENEEA. This CDR3 is 14 amino acids long. On this clonotype: What it recognizes is unknown.

The chain has TRBV11-3 and TRBJ2-1; there is no DNA to check the TCRdb D call of TRBD1. This receptor was obtained from a woman aged 50 to 65 in good health. Material for sequencing was blood T cells: a sorted CD56 or NKG2C T cell subset, CD4+ or CD8+ T cells, or bulk PBMC T cells (not recorded which). This CDR3 is CASSEPGPWLGQFF.